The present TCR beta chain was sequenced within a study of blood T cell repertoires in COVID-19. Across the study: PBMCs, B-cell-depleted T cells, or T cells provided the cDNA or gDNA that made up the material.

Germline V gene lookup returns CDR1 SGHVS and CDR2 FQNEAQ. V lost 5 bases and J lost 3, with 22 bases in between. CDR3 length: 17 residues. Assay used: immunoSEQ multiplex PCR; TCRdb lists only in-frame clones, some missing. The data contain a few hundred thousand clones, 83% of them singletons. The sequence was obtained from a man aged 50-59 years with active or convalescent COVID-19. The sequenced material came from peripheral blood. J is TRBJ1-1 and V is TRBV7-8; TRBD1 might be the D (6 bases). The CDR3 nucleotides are TGTGCCAGCAGCCGCTCAATCGCGGGGGCTAGGGACACTGAAGCTTTCTTT. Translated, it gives CASSRSIAGARDTEAFF.